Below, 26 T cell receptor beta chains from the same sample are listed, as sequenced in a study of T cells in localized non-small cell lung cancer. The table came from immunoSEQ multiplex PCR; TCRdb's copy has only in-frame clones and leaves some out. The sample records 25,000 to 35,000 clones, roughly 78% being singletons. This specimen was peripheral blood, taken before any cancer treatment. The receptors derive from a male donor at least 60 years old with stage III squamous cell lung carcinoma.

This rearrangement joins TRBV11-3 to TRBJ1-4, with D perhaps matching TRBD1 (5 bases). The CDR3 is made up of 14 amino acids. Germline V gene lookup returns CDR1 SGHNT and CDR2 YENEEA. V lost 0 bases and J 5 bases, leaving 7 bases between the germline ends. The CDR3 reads CASSLERGNEKLFF. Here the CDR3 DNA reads TGTGCCAGCAGCTTAGAGAGGGGAAATGAAAAACTGTTTTTT. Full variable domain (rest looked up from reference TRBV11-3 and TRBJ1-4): EAGVVQSPRYKIIEKKQPVAFWCNPISGHNTLYWYLQNLGQGPELLIRYENEEAVDDSQLPKDRFSAERLKGVDSTLKIQPAELGDSAVYLCASSLERGNEKLFFGSGTQLSVL.

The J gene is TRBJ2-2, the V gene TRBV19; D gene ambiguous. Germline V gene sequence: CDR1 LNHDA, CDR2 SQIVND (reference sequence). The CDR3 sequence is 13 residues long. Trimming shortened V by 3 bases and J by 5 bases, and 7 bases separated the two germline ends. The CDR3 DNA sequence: TGTGCCAGTAGTATTGTGAGGACCGGGGAGCTGTTTTTT. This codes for CASSIVRTGELFF.

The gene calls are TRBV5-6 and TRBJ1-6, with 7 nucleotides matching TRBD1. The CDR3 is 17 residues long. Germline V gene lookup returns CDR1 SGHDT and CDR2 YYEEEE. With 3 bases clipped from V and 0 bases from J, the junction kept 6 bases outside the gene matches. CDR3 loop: CASSYVQGSSYNSPLHF. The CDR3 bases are TGTGCCAGCAGCTATGTACAGGGGAGCTCCTATAATTCACCCCTCCACTTT.

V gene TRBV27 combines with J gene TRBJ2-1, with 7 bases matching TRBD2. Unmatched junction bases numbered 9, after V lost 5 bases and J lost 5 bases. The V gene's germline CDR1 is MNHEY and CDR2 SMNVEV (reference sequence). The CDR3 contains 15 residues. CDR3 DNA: TGTGCCAGCAGTCCCTGGGGGAGGGCTAACAATGAGCAGTTCTTC. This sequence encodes CASSPWGRANNEQFF.

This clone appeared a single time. The CDR3 protein is CSVVVYGEKYYEQYF. In DNA form, the CDR3 reads TGCAGCGTTGTGGTTTACGGGGAAAAATACTACGAGCAGTACTTC. V and J are TRBV29-1 and TRBJ2-7, with D perhaps matching TRBD2 (5 bases). This CDR3 has 15 residues. Germline CDR1 and CDR2: SQVTM and ANQGSEA. Trimming removed 4 bases at V and 3 bases at J, with 19 bases between.

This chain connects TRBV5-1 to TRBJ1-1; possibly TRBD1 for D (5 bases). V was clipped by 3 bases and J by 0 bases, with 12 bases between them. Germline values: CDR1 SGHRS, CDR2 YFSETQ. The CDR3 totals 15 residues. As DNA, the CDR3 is TGCGCCAGCAGCTCCTCAGGGAGATTGAACACTGAAGCTTTCTTT. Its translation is CASSSSGRLNTEAFF.

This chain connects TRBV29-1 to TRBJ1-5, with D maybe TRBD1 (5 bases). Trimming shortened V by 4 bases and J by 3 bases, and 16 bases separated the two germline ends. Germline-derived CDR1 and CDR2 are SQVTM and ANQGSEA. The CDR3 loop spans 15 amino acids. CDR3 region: CSVAIGTGTNQPQHF. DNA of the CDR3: TGCAGCGTTGCAATAGGGACGGGGACCAATCAGCCCCAGCATTTT.

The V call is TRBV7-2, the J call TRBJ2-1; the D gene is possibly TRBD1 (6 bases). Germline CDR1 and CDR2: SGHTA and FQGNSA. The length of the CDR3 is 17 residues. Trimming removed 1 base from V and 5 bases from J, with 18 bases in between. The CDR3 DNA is TGTGCCAGCAGCTTAGGGTCGGGACACCTCTCTAACAATGAGCAGTTCTTC. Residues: CASSLGSGHLSNNEQFF.

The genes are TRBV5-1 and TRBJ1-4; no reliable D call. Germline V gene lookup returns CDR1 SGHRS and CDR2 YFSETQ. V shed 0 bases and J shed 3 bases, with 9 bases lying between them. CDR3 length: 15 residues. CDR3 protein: CASSLGHVANEKLFF. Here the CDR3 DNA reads TGCGCCAGCAGCTTGGGGCACGTCGCTAATGAAAAACTGTTTTTT. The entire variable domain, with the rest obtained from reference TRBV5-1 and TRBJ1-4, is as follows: KAGVTQTPRYLIKTRGQQVTLSCSPISGHRSVSWYQQTPGQGLQFLFEYFSETQRNKGNFPGRFSGRQFSNSRSEMNVSTLELGDSALYLCASSLGHVANEKLFFGSGTQLSVL.

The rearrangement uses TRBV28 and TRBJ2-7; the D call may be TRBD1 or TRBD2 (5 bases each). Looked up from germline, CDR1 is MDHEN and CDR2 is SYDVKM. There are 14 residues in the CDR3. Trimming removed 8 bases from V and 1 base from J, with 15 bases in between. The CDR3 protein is CASESGTKSYEQYF. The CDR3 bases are TGTGCCAGCGAATCAGGGACGAAGTCCTACGAGCAGTACTTC.

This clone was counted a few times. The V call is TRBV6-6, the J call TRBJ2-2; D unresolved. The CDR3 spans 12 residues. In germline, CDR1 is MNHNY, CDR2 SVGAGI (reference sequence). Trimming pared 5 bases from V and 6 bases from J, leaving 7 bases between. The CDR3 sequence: CASSTPSGELFF. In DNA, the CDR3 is TGTGCCAGCAGTACCCCCTCCGGGGAGCTGTTTTTT.

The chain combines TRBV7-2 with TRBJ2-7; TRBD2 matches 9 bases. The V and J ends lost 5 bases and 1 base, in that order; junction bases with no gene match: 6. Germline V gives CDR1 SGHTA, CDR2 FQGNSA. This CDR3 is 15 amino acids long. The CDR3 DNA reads TGTGCCAGCAGCCCACTAGCGGGCGGTTCCTACGAGCAGTACTTC. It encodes CASSPLAGGSYEQYF.

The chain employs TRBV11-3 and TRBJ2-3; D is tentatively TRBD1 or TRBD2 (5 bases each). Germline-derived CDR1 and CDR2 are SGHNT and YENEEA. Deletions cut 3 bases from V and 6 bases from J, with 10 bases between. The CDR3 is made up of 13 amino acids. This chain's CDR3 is CASSFEGLDTQYF. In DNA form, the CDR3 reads TGTGCCAGCAGCTTCGAGGGGTTGGATACGCAGTATTTT.

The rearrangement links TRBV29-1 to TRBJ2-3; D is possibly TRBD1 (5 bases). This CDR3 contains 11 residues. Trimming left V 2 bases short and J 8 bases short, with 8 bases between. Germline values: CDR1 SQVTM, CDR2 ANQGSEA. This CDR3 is CSVESGPTQYF. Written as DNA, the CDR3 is TGCAGCGTTGAATCAGGGCCTACGCAGTATTTT.

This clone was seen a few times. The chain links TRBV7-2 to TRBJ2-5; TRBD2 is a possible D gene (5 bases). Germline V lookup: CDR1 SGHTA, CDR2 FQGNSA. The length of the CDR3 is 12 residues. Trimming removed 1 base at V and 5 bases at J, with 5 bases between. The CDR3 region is CASSLERETQYF. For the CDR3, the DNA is TGTGCCAGCAGCTTAGAGCGGGAGACCCAGTACTTC.

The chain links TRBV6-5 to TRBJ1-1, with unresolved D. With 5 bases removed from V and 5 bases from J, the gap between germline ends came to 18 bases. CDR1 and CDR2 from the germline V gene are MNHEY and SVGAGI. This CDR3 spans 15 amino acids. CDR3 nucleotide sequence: TGTGCCAGCAGTCTTCTAGCCGACGACCCGACTGAAGCTTTCTTT. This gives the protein CASSLLADDPTEAFF.

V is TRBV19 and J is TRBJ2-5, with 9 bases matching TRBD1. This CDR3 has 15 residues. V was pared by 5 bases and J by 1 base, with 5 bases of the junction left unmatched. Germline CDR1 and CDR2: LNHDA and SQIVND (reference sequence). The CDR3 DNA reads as TGTGCCAGTAGTCCACTGACAGGGGGCCAAGAGACCCAGTACTTC. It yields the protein CASSPLTGGQETQYF.

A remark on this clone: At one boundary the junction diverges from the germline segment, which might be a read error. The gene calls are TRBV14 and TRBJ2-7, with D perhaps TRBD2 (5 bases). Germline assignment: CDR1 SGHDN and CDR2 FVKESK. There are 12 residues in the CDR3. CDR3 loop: CASSQAQVGLIF. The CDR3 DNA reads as TGTGCCAGCAGCCAAGCCCAGGTCGGACTTATCTTC.

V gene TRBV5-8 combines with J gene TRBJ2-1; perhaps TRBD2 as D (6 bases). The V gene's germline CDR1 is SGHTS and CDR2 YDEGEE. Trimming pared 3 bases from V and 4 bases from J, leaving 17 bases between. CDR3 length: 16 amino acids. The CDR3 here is CASSSAPGLTYNEQFF. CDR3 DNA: TGTGCCAGCAGCTCGGCTCCGGGACTTACTTACAATGAGCAGTTCTTC.

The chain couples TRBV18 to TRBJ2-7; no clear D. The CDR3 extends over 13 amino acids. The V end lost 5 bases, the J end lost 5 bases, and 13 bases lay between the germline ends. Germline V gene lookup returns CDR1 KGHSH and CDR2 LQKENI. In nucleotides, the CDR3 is TGTGCCAGCTCAATCGCCCTTGCAAACGAGCAGTACTTC. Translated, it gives CASSIALANEQYF.

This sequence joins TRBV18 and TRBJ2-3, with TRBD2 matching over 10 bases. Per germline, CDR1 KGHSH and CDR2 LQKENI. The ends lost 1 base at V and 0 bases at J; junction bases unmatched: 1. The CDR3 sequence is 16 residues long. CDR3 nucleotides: TGTGCCAGCTCACCACAAGCGGGGGGGAGCACAGATACGCAGTATTTT. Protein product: CASSPQAGGSTDTQYF. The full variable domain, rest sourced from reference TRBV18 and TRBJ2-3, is NAGVMQNPRHLVRRRGQEARLRCSPMKGHSHVYWYRQLPEEGLKFMVYLQKENIIDESGMPKERFSAEFPKEGPSILRIQQVVRGDSAAYFCASSPQAGGSTDTQYFGPGTRLTVL.

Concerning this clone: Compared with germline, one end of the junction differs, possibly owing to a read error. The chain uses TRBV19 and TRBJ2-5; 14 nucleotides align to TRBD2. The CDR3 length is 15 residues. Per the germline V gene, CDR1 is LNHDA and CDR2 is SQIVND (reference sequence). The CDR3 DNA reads TGTGCCAGCAGTAGGACTAGCGGGAGGCGGGAGACCCAGTACTTC. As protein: CASSRTSGRRETQYF.

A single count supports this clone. The CDR3 nucleotides are TGTGCCAGCAGCCTGAGGGCCAGGGGGGTGGGTCAGCCCCAGCATTTT. Its protein product is CASSLRARGVGQPQHF. The chain links TRBV7-2 to TRBJ1-5; 7 positions agree with TRBD1. Germline CDR1 reads SGHTA; CDR2 reads FQGNSA. The CDR3 consists of 16 residues. The ends lost 5 bases at V and 6 bases at J; junction bases unmatched: 13.

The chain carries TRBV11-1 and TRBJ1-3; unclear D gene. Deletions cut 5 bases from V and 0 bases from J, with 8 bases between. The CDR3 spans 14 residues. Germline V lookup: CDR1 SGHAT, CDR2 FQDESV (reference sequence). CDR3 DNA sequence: TGTGCCAGCAGCCCAGCTGGCTCTGGAAACACCATATATTTT. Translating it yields CASSPAGSGNTIYF.

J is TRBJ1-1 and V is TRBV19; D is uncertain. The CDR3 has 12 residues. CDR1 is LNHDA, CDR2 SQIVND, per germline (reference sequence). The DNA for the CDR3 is TGTGCTAGTGAGGGCGACAACACTGAAGCTTTCTTT. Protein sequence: CASEGDNTEAFF.

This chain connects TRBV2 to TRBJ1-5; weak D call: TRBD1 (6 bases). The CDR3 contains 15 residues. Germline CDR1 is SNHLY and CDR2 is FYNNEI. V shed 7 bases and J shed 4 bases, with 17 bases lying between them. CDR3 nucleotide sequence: TGTGCCAGCACCCGACAGGTCGTAGTGAATCAGCCCCAGCATTTT. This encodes CASTRQVVVNQPQHF.